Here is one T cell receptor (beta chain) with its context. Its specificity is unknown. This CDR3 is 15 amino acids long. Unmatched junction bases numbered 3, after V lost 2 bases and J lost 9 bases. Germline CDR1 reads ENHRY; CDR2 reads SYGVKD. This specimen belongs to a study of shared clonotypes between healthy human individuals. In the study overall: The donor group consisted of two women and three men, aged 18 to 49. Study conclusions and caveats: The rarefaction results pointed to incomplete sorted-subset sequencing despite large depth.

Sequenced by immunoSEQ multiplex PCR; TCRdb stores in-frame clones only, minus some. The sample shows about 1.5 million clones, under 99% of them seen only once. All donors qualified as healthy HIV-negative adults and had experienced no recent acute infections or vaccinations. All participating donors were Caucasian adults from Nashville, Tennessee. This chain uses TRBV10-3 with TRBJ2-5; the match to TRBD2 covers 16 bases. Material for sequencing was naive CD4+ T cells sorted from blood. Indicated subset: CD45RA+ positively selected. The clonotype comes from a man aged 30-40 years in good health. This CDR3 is CAISEAGTSGRAQYF. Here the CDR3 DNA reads TGTGCCATCAGTGAGGCCGGGACTAGCGGGAGGGCCCAGTACTTC.